This T cell receptor beta chain was documented in a study of cytomegalovirus exposure and HLA in healthy donors. Study conclusions and caveats: What TCR beta sequences reportedly achieved was accurate prediction of HLA-A and HLA-B alleles in most subjects. A later analysis linked a missense DCLRE1C variant to TCR beta V- and J-gene trimming. Across donors, sequencing depth was assumed by presence/absence analyses to be roughly uniform. Equally common other TCR beta chains were less clonally expanded than HLA-associated ones, a later analysis found.

The PCR made use of 60 Vbeta and 13 Jbeta primers. TCRdb's table, derived via immunoSEQ multiplex PCR, lists solely in-frame clones and lacks some. Counted here are fewer than 250,000 clones, 70% to 80% occurring once; the ten biggest clones make up 14%. As regards this clone: Its antigen is undetermined.

Germline CDR1 reads LNHDA; CDR2 reads SQIVND (reference sequence). This CDR3 spans 12 amino acids. V was clipped by 5 bases and J by 4 bases, with 9 bases between them. The gene calls are TRBV19 and TRBJ2-7; no reliable D call. Sample: PBMCs. The TCR comes from a woman younger than 45 in good health and CMV-seropositive. The CDR3 loop is CASSSASYEQYF. In nucleotides, the CDR3 is TGTGCCAGTAGTTCCGCCAGTTACGAGCAGTACTTC.